This T cell receptor beta chain was captured in a study of OX40 agonist ivuxolimab in advanced cancers. Study-level information: Hepatocellular carcinoma, melanoma, renal cell or head and neck cancer affected the dose-escalation patients. Participants averaged around 60 years of age (range roughly 23 to 80) and were 75% to 90% male.

A note on this clone: Its antigen is unidentified.

Blood sampling was done at baseline, cycle 4 day 1, and cycle 7 day 1. Germline CDR1 is SQVTM and CDR2 is ANQGSEA. V was cut by 4 bases and J by 5 bases, with 11 bases left in between. The CDR3 totals 12 residues. Findings and limits, study-wide: At 0.1 to 3.0 mg/kg, clonal expansion of CD4+ and CD8+ blood T cells had occurred by week 6.

The table came from immunoSEQ multiplex PCR; TCRdb's copy has only in-frame clones and leaves some out. This sample carries tens of thousands of clones, 81% of them seen once, and the ten largest clones take about 5%. This receptor was taken from an adult with an advanced solid tumor such as melanoma, head and neck, liver or kidney cancer. The chain uses TRBV29-1 and TRBJ2-5, with D hard to call. The source material was CD4+ or CD8+ T cells sorted from blood, sampled in a trial of the OX40 agonist ivuxolimab. CDR3 sequence: CSVGPQLETQYF. CDR3 in DNA: TGCAGCGTTGGGCCCCAGTTGGAGACCCAGTACTTC. Full variable domain (outside the CDR3, taken from reference TRBV29-1 and TRBJ2-5): SAVISQKPSRDICQRGTSLTIQCQVDSQVTMMFWYRQQPGQSLTLIATANQGSEATYESGFVIDKFPISRPNLTFSTLTVSNMSPEDSSIYLCSVGPQLETQYFGPGTRLLVL.